This T cell receptor beta chain derives from a study of blood T cell repertoires in COVID-19 (dated by TCRdb to about 2020). Broadly, across the study: Samples covering the acute and convalescent phases of COVID-19 were provided by collaborators in the United States, Italy and Spain. Subjects who had been exposed to COVID-19, were actively infected with it, or had recovered from it provided the deeply sampled blood TCRbeta repertoires that made up the dataset. The samples were drawn from two sources: the first 160 participants of the ongoing ImmuneRACE study, and fewer than 1,500 subjects contributed by 6 global collaborators. The prospective study material was composed of cDNA or gDNA derived from T cells, B-cell-depleted T cells, or PBMCs. A de-identified subject ID, COVID-19 status, age in years and sex were almost always included in the sample metadata. The repertoires were made available in a free public database intended to serve as a resource for research on the immune response to SARS-CoV-2. HLA class I and class II types, where available, came from metadata supplied by the sample provider rather than from assay-based typing. Here is what the overall study found, with its caveats: Clinical and demographic metadata were provided uncurated, with the amount varying by source and participant.

The CDR3 spans 15 residues, from the cysteine through the phenylalanine. Only the CDR3 DNA is retained, 45 bases long and in frame from the first base. Deletion took 2 bases off V and 0 bases off J, with a span of 7 bases between the germline ends. In the germline V gene, CDR1 corresponds to SGHDN and CDR2 to FVKESK. TCRbeta CDR3 regions were amplified from genomic DNA using the immunoSEQ Assay, a bias-controlled multiplex PCR. The original pipeline was this. The number of nucleated cells in each sample was estimated from the amplification of reference gene primers within the assay. To quantify the absolute abundance of each unique TCRbeta CDR3 rearrangement, sequence reads were collapsed and filtered. For each sample, productive Simpson clonality was calculated by taking the square root of Simpson's diversity index across productive rearrangements. TCRdb retrieved this table from immuneACCESS and kept in-frame rearrangements only. Not all clones are present; in checked studies, unresolved V genes account for under half, and no reason is known for the remainder. That table furnishes V, J and clone size, whereas the DNA furnished D and trimming. This sample holds under 15,000 clones; roughly 73% were observed only once. The ten largest clones capture 30% of the sample.

The collaborating institutions used their own protocols to collect whole blood in K2EDTA tubes. For TCRbeta analysis, collaborators shipped samples as frozen whole blood, isolated PBMCs, or DNA extracted from either of those sample types. In the case of this clone: Its target antigen remains unknown. Qualities for individual bases were not recorded, and no much larger clone is one base off.

Sequencing was performed on peripheral blood. The clonotype comes from a human donor in a cohort sampled during active COVID-19. The chain is encoded by TRBV14 joined to TRBJ1-4, with no confidently assigned D gene. The CDR3 protein is CASSQYRTTNEKLFF. The DNA is as follows: TGTGCCAGCAGCCAATATCGTACAACTAATGAAAAACTGTTTTTT.